This T cell receptor (beta chain) was profiled in a study of OX40 agonist ivuxolimab in advanced cancers. The wider study: Head and neck, renal cell, melanoma or hepatocellular carcinoma were the cancers that dose-escalation patients had. There were three patients with partial responses, one having hepatocellular carcinoma and two cutaneous melanoma.

Baseline was the first blood sampling point, followed by cycle 4 day 1 and cycle 7 day 1. Using immunoSEQ multiplex PCR, the repertoire was profiled, and TCRdb retains in-frame clones only, with some absent. Among some 130,000 clones, approximately 90% were seen once, and the ten largest hold more than 0.45%. Note on this clone: Antigen unknown.

Trimming took 0 bases from V and 3 from J, leaving 9 bases between them. Germline values: CDR1 SGHTS, CDR2 YDEGEE. There are 15 residues in the CDR3. Study-level findings and limits: At doses 0.1 to 3.0 mg/kg, CD4+ and CD8+ clones expanded.

This TCR was recovered from an adult with an advanced solid tumor such as melanoma, head and neck, liver or kidney cancer. The starting material was CD4+ or CD8+ T cells sorted from blood, obtained in a trial of the OX40 agonist ivuxolimab. The chain carries TRBV5-8 and TRBJ2-2, with D possibly matching TRBD2 (5 bases). The CDR3 nucleotides are TGTGCCAGCAGCTTGGGGAGGTTAGACACCGGGGAGCTGTTTTTT. Its protein is CASSLGRLDTGELFF.